This T cell receptor beta chain was recovered during a study of beta chain features in type 1 diabetes. Study-level findings and limits: Among patients with Type 1 diabetes, TCRB CDR3s were moderately but significantly shorter in every one of the four CD4+ subsets.

Markers CD45RO/CCR7/CD25/CD127/CD95/CD27 served to sort CD4+ naive, central memory, regulatory and stem cell-like memory cells. This clone occurred a few times. Its antigen is not identified. Expressed TCRB transcripts were sequenced after all isolated RNA was converted to cDNA. Generated by immunoSEQ multiplex PCR, the TCRdb table keeps only in-frame clones and is missing some. The sample lists 640,000 or so clones; over 13% were seen once. The sequence was collected from a man between 18 and 35 years old with type 1 diabetes. Material: naive CD4+ T cells from blood.

The CDR3 loop reads CASSRLTNEQFF. The CDR3 DNA is TGTGCCAGCAGCCGACTCACCAATGAGCAGTTCTTC. This chain uses TRBV7-9 with TRBJ2-1, with D unclear. The germline gives CDR1 SEHNR, CDR2 FQNEAQ (reference sequence). V gave up 5 bases and J gave up 6 bases, with 8 bases separating them. The CDR3 runs 12 residues.